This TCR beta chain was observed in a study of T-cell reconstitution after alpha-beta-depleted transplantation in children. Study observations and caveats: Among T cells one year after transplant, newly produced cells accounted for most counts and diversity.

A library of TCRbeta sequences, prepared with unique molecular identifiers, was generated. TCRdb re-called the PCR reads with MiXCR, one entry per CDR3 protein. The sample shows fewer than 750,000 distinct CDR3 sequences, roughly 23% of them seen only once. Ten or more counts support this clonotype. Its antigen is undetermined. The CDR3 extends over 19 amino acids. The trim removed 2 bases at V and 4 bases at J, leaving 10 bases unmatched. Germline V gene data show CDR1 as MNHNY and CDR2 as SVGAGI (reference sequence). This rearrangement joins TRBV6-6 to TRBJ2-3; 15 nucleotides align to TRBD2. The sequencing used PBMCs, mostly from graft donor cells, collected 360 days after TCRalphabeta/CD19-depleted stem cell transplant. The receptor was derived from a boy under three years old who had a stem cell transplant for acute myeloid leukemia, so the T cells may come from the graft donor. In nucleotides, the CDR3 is TGTGCCAGCAGTTACGGACTAGCGGGGGGGCCCATGGGCCCAGATACGCAGTATTTT. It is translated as CASSYGLAGGPMGPDTQYF.